This T cell receptor beta chain was recovered during a study of cytomegalovirus exposure and HLA in healthy donors. Germline lookup yields CDR1 MNHEY and CDR2 SMNVEV (reference sequence). The CDR3 has 16 residues. Losses at the gene ends were 5 bases for V and 8 bases for J; bases not matched to a gene: 10. Whole-study results and caveats: The authors reported that TCR beta sequences could predict HLA-A and HLA-B alleles. These predictions were accurate for most subjects in the first cohort. A later look showed TCR association rates differing by HLA locus, highest for DRB1 and lowest for HLA-C. Productive rates of about 90% or about 30% were seen for most TCR beta V segments in an earlier analysis. Trimming of TCR beta V- and J-genes showed a link, identified in a later analysis, to a missense DCLRE1C variant.

PCR employed 60 Vbeta and 13 Jbeta primers. Only in-frame clones appear in the TCRdb table, and some are missing; sequencing was by immunoSEQ multiplex PCR. Of about 140,000 clones listed, 73% are singletons. For this clone: The antigen is not known.

The sample comprised PBMCs. The receptor was isolated from a woman aged 40 to 50 in good health and CMV-seronegative. The gene calls are TRBV27 and TRBJ2-1; 12 positions agree with TRBD2. For the CDR3, the DNA is TGTGCCAGCAGTCCTATTGGGACTAGCGGGTCGGATGAGCAGTTCTTC. Its translation is CASSPIGTSGSDEQFF.